Listed below are T cell receptor beta chains from one sample, sequenced in a study of blood T cell repertoires in COVID-19. Sequencing was performed with immunoSEQ multiplex PCR; in TCRdb, only in-frame clones are kept and a portion is missing. This sample carries some 180,000 clones, roughly 73% of them seen once, and the ten largest clones take about 2.8%. Sequenced input: peripheral blood. The origin of the receptors is a woman of 80 years or more with active or convalescent COVID-19. Each CDR3 is given with its conserved first and last residue. A D gene is named only where the DNA matches it firmly. Expanded clones are given a class, and other clones once, few, many or no size at all.

v_call	d_call	j_call	clone_size	cdr3_aa	cdr3_nt
TRBV30	TRBD1	TRBJ2-2	once	CAWSPDRGGGTGELFF	TGTGCCTGGAGTCCGGACAGGGGAGGGGGGACCGGGGAGCTGTTTTTT
TRBV7-2	TRBD2	TRBJ2-3	-	CASTRSGSIDTQYF	TGTGCCAGCACCCGTAGCGGGTCCATAGATACGCAGTATTTT
TRBV30	-	TRBJ2-3	once	CAWKPSSAYTDTQYF	TGTGCCTGGAAACCTTCGAGCGCGTACACAGATACGCAGTATTTT
TRBV3-1/TRBV3-2	TRBD1	TRBJ1-2	-	CASSFNRGGYTF	TGTGCCAGCAGCTTTAACAGGGGTGGCTACACCTTC
TRBV7-3	-	TRBJ1-6	-	CASSLGVSGSPLHF	TGTGCCAGCAGCTTAGGAGTCTCGGGTTCACCCCTCCACTTT
TRBV6-2/TRBV6-3	-	TRBJ1-5	-	CASSYFLRQGNSNQPQHF	TGTGCCAGCAGTTACTTTCTTCGTCAGGGTAATAGCAATCAGCCCCAGCATTTT
TRBV2	TRBD1	TRBJ1-5	-	CASSEDRGQPQHF	TGTGCCAGCAGTGAAGACAGGGGTCAGCCCCAGCATTTT
TRBV19	TRBD1	TRBJ2-2	-	CASQTGALNTGELFF	TGTGCCAGTCAGACAGGGGCCCTCAACACCGGGGAGCTGTTTTTT
TRBV23-1	TRBD1	TRBJ1-3	-	CASSPTQGGKGGGYTIYF	TGCGCCAGCAGTCCCACCCAGGGGGGAAAGGGGGGTGGGTACACCATATATTTT
TRBV25-1	-	TRBJ1-2	-	CASQETHYGYTF	TGTGCCAGCCAAGAGACACACTATGGCTACACCTTC
TRBV11-3	-	TRBJ1-5	-	CASSLSRQHNQPQHF	TGTGCCAGCAGCTTAAGTCGACAGCACAATCAGCCCCAGCATTTT
TRBV27	-	TRBJ1-1	once	CASSLSRSNTEAFF	TGTGCCAGCAGTTTAAGCAGGTCCAACACTGAAGCTTTCTTT
TRBV3-1/TRBV3-2	TRBD2	TRBJ2-2	-	CASSSRGGGELFF	TGTGCCAGCAGCTCGCGGGGGGGCGGGGAGCTGTTTTTT
TRBV6-5	TRBD1	TRBJ2-5	-	CASSYSRTGGGETQYF	TGTGCCAGCAGTTACTCGCGGACAGGGGGCGGAGAGACCCAGTACTTC
TRBV9	TRBD1	TRBJ1-2	-	CASRTGGAGGYGYTF	TGTGCCAGCAGGACAGGCGGCGCAGGGGGATATGGCTACACCTTC
TRBV7-9	TRBD1	TRBJ2-7	-	CASGQGSLYEQYF	TGTGCCAGTGGACAGGGGAGTCTCTACGAGCAGTACTTC
TRBV6-5	-	TRBJ1-2	once	CASQTAANYGYTF	TGTGCCAGCCAGACAGCAGCTAACTATGGCTACACCTTC
TRBV7-9	TRBD2	TRBJ2-3	-	CASTLGLAGTDTQYF	TGTGCCAGCACCCTAGGACTAGCGGGCACAGATACGCAGTATTTT
TRBV5-1	TRBD1	TRBJ1-3	-	CASSLQGIESSGNTIYF	TGCGCCAGCAGCTTACAGGGGATTGAATCCTCTGGAAACACCATATATTTT
TRBV5-1	-	TRBJ2-1	-	CASSRGIYEQFF	TGCGCCAGCAGCCGAGGGATCTATGAGCAGTTCTTC
TRBV7-2	TRBD1	TRBJ2-7	-	CASSSRTGSYEQYF	TGTGCCAGCAGCTCTCGGACAGGGTCCTACGAGCAGTACTTC
TRBV9	TRBD1	TRBJ1-2	-	CASSLQGVNYGYTF	TGTGCCAGCAGCCTACAGGGGGTTAACTATGGCTACACCTTC
TRBV5-1	-	TRBJ1-1	-	CASSLVQLNTEAFF	TGCGCCAGCAGCTTAGTACAGTTGAACACTGAAGCTTTCTTT
TRBV3-1/TRBV3-2	-	TRBJ2-7	-	CASSRGLLIEQYF	TGTGCCAGCAGCCGCGGCCTCCTCATAGAGCAGTACTTC
TRBV6-5	-	TRBJ1-6	-	CAGGGTTNNSPLHF	TGTGCCGGGGGGGGGACTACTAATAATTCACCCCTCCACTTT
TRBV6-1	-	TRBJ1-1	-	CASSESIGGRAFF	TGTGCCAGCAGTGAAAGTATAGGCGGCCGAGCTTTCTTT
TRBV7-2	-	TRBJ1-1	-	CASSFRAAANTEAFF	TGTGCCAGCAGCTTCAGGGCTGCAGCGAACACTGAAGCTTTCTTT
TRBV19	-	TRBJ1-5	few	CASSIDGGRGNQPQHF	TGTGCCAGTAGTATAGATGGTGGGCGGGGAAATCAGCCCCAGCATTTT
TRBV9	TRBD2	TRBJ2-5	-	CASTSGGIKETQYF	TGTGCCAGCACGTCGGGGGGAATAAAAGAGACCCAGTACTTC
TRBV5-1	-	TRBJ1-4	-	CASSPTGGGRYEKLFF	TGCGCCAGCAGCCCCACCGGGGGGGGAAGGTATGAAAAACTGTTTTTT
TRBV3-1/TRBV3-2	TRBD1	TRBJ2-5	-	CASSQDPGQGAETQYF	TGTGCCAGCAGCCAAGATCCGGGACAGGGGGCGGAGACCCAGTACTTC
TRBV15	TRBD2	TRBJ2-5	-	CATSRRTSGGSGETQYF	TGTGCCACCAGCAGAAGGACTAGCGGGGGTTCGGGAGAGACCCAGTACTTC
TRBV28	TRBD1	TRBJ1-6	-	CASSLGDSRYSPLHF	TGTGCCAGCAGCCTAGGGGACAGCAGATATTCACCCCTCCACTTT